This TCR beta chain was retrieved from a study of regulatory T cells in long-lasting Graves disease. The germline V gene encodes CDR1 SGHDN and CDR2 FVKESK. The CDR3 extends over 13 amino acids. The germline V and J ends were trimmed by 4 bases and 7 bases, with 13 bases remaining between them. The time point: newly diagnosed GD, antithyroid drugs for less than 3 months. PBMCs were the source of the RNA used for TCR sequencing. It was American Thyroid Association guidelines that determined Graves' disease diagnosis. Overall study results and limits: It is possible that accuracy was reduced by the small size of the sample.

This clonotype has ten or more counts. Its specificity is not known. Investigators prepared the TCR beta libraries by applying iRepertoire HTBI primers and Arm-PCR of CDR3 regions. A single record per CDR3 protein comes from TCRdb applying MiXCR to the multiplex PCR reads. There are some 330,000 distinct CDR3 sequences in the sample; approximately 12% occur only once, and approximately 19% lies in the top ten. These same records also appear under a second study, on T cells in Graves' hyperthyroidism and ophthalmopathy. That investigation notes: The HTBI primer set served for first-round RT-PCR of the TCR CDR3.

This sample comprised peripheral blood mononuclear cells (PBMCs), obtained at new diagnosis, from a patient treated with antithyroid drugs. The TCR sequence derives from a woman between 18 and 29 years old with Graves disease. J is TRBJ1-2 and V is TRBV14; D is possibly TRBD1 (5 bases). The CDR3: CASSLRAYSGYTF. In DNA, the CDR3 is TGTGCCAGCAGCCTCAGGGCTTACTCTGGCTACACCTTC.